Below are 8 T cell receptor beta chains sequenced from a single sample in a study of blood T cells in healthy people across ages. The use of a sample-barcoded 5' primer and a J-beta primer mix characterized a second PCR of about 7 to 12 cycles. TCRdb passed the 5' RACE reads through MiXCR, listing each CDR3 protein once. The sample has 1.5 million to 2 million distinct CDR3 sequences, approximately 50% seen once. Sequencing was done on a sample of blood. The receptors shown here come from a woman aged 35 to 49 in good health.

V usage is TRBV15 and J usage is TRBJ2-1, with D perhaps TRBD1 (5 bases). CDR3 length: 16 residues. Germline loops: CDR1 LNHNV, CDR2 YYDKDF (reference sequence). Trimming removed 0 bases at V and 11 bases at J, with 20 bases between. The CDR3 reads CATSRDGAGPEFKQFF. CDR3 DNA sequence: TGTGCCACCAGCAGAGATGGAGCAGGGCCCGAGTTTAAGCAGTTCTTC.

The CDR3 loop is CASSSGGGSPNTEAFF. As DNA, the CDR3 is TGTGCCAGCAGCTCTGGGGGCGGCAGCCCGAACACTGAAGCTTTCTTT. The chain joins TRBV21-1 to TRBJ1-1; the D call of TRBD1 is as the table states it, not checked on the DNA. TRBV21-1 is flagged as a pseudogene. This CDR3 has 16 residues.

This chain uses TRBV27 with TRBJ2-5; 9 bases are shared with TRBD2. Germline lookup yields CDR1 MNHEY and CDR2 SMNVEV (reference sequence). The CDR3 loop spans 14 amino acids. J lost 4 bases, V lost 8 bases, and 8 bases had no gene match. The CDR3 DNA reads TGTGCCAGCGCTAGCGGGGACCGCCGAGAGACCCAGTACTTC. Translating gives CASASGDRRETQYF.

CDR3 nucleotide sequence: TGTGCCAGCAGAGGGGGCCTCACAGATACGCAGTATTTT. Translation: CASRGGLTDTQYF. V gene TRBV6-4 combines with J gene TRBJ2-3; 7 bases are shared with TRBD1. This CDR3 contains 13 residues. Losses at the gene ends were 6 bases for V and 2 bases for J; bases not matched to a gene: 2. The germline gives CDR1 MRHNA, CDR2 SNTAGT.

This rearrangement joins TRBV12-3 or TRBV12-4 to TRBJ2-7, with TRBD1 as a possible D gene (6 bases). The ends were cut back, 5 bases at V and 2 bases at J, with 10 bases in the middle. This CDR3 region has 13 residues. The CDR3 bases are TGTGCCAGCAGTGTACAGGGTCCCTACGAGCAGTACTTC. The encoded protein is CASSVQGPYEQYF.

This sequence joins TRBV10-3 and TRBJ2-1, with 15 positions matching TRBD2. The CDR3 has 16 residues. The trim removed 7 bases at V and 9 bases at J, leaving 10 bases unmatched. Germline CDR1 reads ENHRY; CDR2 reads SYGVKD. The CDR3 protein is CAIMKRTSGGAGEQFF. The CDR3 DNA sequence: TGTGCCATCATGAAACGGACTAGCGGGGGGGCGGGTGAGCAGTTCTTC.

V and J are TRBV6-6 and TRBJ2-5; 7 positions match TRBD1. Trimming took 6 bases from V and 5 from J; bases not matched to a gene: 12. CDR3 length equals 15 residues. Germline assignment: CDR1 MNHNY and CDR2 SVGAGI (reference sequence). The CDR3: CASSLNRGAAETQYF. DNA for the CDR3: TGTGCCAGCAGCCTGAACAGGGGCGCGGCTGAGACCCAGTACTTC.

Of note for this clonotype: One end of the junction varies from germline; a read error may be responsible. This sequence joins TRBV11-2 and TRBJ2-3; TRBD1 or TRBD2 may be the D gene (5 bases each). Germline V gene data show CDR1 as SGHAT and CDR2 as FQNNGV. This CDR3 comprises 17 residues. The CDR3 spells CASGLDERGAGTDTQYF. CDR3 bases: TGTGCCAGCGGCTTAGATGAACGGGGCGCGGGCACAGATACGCAGTATTTT.